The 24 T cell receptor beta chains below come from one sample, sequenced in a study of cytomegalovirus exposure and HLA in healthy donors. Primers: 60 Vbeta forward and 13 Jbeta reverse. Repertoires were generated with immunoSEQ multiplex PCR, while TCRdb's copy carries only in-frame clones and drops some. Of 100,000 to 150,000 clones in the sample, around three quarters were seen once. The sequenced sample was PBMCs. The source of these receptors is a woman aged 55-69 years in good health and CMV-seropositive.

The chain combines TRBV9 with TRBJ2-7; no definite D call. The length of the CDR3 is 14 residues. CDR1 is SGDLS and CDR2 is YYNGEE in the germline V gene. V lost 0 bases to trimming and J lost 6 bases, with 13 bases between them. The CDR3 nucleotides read TGTGCCAGCAGCGTAGATGGCGGCTCCCGCGAGCAGTACTTC. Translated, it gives CASSVDGGSREQYF.

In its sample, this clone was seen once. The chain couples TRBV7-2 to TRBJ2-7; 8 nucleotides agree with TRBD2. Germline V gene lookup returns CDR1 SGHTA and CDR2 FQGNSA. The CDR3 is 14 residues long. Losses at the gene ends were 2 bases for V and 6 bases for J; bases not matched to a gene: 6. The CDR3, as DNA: TGTGCCAGCAGCTTACCGGGGGGGCTCAGCGAGCAGTACTTC. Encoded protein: CASSLPGGLSEQYF.

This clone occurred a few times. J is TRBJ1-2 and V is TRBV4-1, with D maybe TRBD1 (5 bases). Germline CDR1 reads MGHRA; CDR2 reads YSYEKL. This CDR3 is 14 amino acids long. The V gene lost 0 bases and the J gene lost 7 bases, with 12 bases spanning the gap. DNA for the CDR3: TGCGCCAGCAGCCAAGATCCCCTCGACAGTGGCTACACCTTC. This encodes CASSQDPLDSGYTF.

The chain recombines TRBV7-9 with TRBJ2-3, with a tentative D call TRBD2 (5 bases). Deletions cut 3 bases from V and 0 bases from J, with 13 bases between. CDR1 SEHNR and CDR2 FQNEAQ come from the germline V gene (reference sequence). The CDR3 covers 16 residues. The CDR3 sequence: CASSLGSGGSTDTQYF. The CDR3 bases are TGTGCCAGCAGCTTGGGGAGTGGAGGAAGCACAGATACGCAGTATTTT.

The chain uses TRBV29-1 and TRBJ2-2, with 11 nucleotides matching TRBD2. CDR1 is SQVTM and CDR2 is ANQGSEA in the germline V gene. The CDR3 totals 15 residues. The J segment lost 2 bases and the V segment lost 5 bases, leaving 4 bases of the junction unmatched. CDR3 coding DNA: TGCAGCGTTAGTAGCGGGGGGGCCAACACCGGGGAGCTGTTTTTT. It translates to CSVSSGGANTGELFF.

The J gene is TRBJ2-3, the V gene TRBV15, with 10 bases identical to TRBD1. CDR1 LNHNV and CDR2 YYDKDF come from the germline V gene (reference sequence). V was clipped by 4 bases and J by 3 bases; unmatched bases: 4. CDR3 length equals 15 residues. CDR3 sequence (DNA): TGTGCCACCAGCAAACCGGGACAGGGGACAGATACGCAGTATTTT. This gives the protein CATSKPGQGTDTQYF.

The CDR3 loop is CASSATQGTNTGELFF. Here the CDR3 DNA reads TGTGCCAGCAGCGCAACACAGGGTACGAACACCGGGGAGCTGTTTTTT. The chain recombines TRBV9 with TRBJ2-2; TRBD1 is a possible D gene (6 bases). Trimming removed 3 bases from V and 0 bases from J, with 12 bases in between. This CDR3 spans 16 amino acids. Germline V gives CDR1 SGDLS, CDR2 YYNGEE.

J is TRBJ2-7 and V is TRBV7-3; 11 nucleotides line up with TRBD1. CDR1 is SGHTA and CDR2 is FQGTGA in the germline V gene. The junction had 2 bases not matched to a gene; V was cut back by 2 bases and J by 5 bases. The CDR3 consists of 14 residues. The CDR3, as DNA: TGTGCCAGCAGCTTAGGACAGGGGGCCCACGAGCAGTACTTC. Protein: CASSLGQGAHEQYF.

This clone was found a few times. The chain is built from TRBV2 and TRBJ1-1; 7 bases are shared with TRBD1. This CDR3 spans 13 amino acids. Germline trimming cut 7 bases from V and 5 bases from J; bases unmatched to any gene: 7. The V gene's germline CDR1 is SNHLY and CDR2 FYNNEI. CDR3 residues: CASIRQGRTEAFF. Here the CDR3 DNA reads TGTGCCAGCATCAGACAGGGAAGAACTGAAGCTTTCTTT.

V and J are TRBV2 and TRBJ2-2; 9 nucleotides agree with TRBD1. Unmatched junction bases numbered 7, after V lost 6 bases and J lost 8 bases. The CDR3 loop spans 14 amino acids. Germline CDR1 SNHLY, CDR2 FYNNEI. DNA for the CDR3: TGTGCCAGCAGATTGGGACAGGGCAGGGGGGAGCTGTTTTTT. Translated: CASRLGQGRGELFF. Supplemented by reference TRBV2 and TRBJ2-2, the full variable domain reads EPEVTQTPSHQVTQMGQEVILRCVPISNHLYFYWYRQILGQKVEFLVSFYNNEISEKSEIFDDQFSVERPDGSNFTLKIRSTKLEDSAMYFCASRLGQGRGELFFGEGSRLTVL.

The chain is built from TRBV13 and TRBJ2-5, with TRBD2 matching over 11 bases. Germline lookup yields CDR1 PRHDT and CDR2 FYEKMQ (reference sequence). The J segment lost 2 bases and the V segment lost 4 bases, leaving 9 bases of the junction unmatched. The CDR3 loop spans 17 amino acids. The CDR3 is CASSSRLAGTAQETQYF. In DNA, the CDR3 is TGTGCCAGCAGCTCTCGACTAGCGGGGACCGCACAAGAGACCCAGTACTTC.

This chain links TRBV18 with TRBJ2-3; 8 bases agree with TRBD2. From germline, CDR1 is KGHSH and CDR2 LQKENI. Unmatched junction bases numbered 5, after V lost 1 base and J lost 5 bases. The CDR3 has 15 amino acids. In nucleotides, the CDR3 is TGTGCCAGCTCACCACGTAGCGGGGCGGTAGATACGCAGTATTTT. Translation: CASSPRSGAVDTQYF.

The CDR3 is CASSVGSSMNTEAFF. In nucleotides, the CDR3 is TGTGCCAGCAGCGTAGGTAGTTCCATGAACACTGAAGCTTTCTTT. This rearrangement joins TRBV9 to TRBJ1-1; D ambiguous. This CDR3 has 15 amino acids. The ends were cut back, 0 bases at V and 0 bases at J, with 9 bases in the middle. CDR1 and CDR2 from the germline V gene are SGDLS and YYNGEE.

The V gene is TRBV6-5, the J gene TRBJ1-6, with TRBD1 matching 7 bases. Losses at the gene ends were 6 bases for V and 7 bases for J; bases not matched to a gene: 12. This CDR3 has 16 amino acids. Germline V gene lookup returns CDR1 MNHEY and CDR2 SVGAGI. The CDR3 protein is CASRYRQGASNSPLHF. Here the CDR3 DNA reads TGTGCCAGCAGGTACCGACAGGGAGCGTCGAATTCACCCCTCCACTTT.

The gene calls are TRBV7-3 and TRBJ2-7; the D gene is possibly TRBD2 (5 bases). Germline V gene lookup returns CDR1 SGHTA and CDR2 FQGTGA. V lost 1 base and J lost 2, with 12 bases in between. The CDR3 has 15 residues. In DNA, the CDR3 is TGTGCCAGCAGCTTAAACGCCGGGGTAGCCTACGAGCAGTACTTC. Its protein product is CASSLNAGVAYEQYF.

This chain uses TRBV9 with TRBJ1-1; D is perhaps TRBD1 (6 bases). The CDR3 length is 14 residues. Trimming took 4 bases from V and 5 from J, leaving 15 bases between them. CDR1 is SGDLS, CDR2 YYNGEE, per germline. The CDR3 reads CASSLQGQGTEAFF. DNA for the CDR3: TGTGCCAGCAGCCTACAGGGCCAGGGGACTGAAGCTTTCTTT.

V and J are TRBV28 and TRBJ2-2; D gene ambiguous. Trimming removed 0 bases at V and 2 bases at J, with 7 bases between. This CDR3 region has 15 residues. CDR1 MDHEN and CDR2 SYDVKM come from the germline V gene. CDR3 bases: TGTGCCAGCAGTTTATGGACAATCAACACCGGGGAGCTGTTTTTT. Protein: CASSLWTINTGELFF.

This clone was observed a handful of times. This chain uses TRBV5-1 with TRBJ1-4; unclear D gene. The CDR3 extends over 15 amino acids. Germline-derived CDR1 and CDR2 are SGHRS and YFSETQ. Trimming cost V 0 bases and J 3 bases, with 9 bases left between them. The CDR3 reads CASSLAPGSNEKLFF. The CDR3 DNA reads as TGCGCCAGCAGCTTGGCTCCGGGGTCTAATGAAAAACTGTTTTTT. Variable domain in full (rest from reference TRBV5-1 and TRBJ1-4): KAGVTQTPRYLIKTRGQQVTLSCSPISGHRSVSWYQQTPGQGLQFLFEYFSETQRNKGNFPGRFSGRQFSNSRSEMNVSTLELGDSALYLCASSLAPGSNEKLFFGSGTQLSVL.

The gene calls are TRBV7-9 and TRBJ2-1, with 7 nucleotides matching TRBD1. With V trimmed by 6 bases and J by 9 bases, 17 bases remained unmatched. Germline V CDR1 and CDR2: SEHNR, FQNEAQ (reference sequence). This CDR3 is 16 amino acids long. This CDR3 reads CASSRIPGQRLSEQFF. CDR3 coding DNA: TGTGCCAGCAGTCGGATCCCGGGACAGCGATTAAGTGAGCAGTTCTTC.

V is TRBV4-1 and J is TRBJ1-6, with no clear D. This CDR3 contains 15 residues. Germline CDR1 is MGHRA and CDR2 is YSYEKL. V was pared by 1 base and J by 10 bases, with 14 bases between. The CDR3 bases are TGCGCCAGCAGCCAAGGGGAGCGGATAGAGTCACCCCTCCACTTT. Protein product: CASSQGERIESPLHF.

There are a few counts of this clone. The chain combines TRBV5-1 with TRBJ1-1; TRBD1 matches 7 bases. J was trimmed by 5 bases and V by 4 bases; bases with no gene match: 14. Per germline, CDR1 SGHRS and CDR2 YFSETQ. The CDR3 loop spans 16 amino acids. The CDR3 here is CASSLRDSFTRTEAFF. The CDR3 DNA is TGCGCCAGCAGCCTCCGGGACAGTTTTACGAGGACTGAAGCTTTCTTT.

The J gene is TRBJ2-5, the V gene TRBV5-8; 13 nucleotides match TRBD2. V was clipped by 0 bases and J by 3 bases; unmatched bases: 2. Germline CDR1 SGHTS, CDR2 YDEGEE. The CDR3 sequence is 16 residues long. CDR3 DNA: TGTGCCAGCAGCTTGGGGACTAGCGGGGGAAAAGAGACCCAGTACTTC. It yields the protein CASSLGTSGGKETQYF.

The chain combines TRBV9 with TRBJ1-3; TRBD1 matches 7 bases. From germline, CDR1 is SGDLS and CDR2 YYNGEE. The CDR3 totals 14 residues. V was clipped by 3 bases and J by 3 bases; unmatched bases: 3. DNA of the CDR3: TGTGCCAGCAGCGCCGGGACAGTTGGAAACACCATATATTTT. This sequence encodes CASSAGTVGNTIYF.

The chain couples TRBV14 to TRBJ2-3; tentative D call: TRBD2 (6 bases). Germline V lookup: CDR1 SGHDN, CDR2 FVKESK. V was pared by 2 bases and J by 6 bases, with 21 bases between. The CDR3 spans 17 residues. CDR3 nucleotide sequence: TGTGCCAGCAGCCAATATCTACGCGGGGAGGCAGGGGATACGCAGTATTTT. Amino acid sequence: CASSQYLRGEAGDTQYF.